This T cell receptor (beta chain) is from a study of control samples from healthy donors and cancer patients. Clones were sequenced by immunoSEQ multiplex PCR, and TCRdb holds only the in-frame ones, with some missing. In the table there are under 450,000 clones, 80% to 95% of which are singletons. This CDR3 region has 16 residues. This clone is a singleton in its sample. The chain is built from TRBV21-1 and TRBJ1-4; TRBD1 is the table's D call and was not checked against the DNA. TRBV21-1 is assigned pseudogene status. This TCR came from a middle-aged man with head and neck cancer. What was sequenced was PBMCs. CDR3 coding DNA: TGTGCCAGCAGCAAAGCGGGACAGGCAACTAATGAAAAACTGTTTTTT. It encodes CASSKAGQATNEKLFF.